This T cell receptor (beta chain) originates from a study of blood T cell repertoires in COVID-19 (dated by TCRdb to the early 2020s). Notes on the research overall: Samples covering the acute and convalescent phases of COVID-19 were provided by collaborators in the United States, Italy and Spain. The material from the prospective study consisted of cDNA or gDNA derived from T cells, B-cell-depleted T cells, or PBMCs. The dataset comprised deeply sampled blood TCRbeta repertoires from subjects exposed to, actively infected with, or recovered from COVID-19. The repertoires were released in a freely available public database intended as a resource for research on the immune response to SARS-CoV-2. Samples came from the ongoing ImmuneRACE study (first 160 participants) plus 1,254 subjects from 6 global collaborators. A de-identified subject ID, COVID-19 status, age in years and sex were almost always included in the sample metadata. HLA class I and class II types, where available, came from metadata supplied by the sample provider rather than from assay-based typing.

About this clone itself: It lacks a known antigen. No base quality values were provided; no much bigger clone lies one nucleotide off.

V and J are truncated by 7 bases and 3 bases respectively, leaving an intervening sequence of 21 bases. Based on the germline V gene, the CDR1 and CDR2 sequences are SQVTM and ANQGSEA. The CDR3 spans 15 residues, from the cysteine through the phenylalanine. The kept DNA is CDR3 alone, 45 bases in frame from the first base. A second Seattle source provided samples from volunteer blood donors who had recovered from COVID-19. Each collaborating institution followed its own protocols to collect whole blood in K2EDTA tubes. For TCRbeta analysis, collaborator samples were shipped as frozen whole blood, as isolated PBMCs, or as DNA extracted from either sample type. TCRbeta CDR3 regions were amplified from genomic DNA using the immunoSEQ Assay, a bias-controlled multiplex PCR. As for the original processing: The number of nucleated cells in each sample was estimated by amplification of reference gene primers within the assay. Sequence reads were collapsed and filtered to measure the absolute abundance of every unique TCRbeta CDR3 rearrangement. For each sample, productive Simpson clonality was calculated by taking the square root of Simpson's diversity index across productive rearrangements. What TCRdb holds here is the immuneACCESS table cut down to in-frame rearrangements. Part of the clones is not present; checked against another copy, under half of the missing clones reflect an unresolved V gene, and the others are unexplained. V and J calls plus clone size are reproduced from that table; the DNA served to infer D and trimming. The sample has approximately 120,000 clones on record, more than 75% of them singletons. The biggest ten clones account for around 18% of the sample.

On the study overall, not on this receptor specifically: The quantity of clinical and demographic metadata differed by source and by participant and was supplied without curation.

What was sequenced was peripheral blood. The receptor was isolated from a woman aged 50 to 65 who had recovered from COVID-19. The sequence is built from TRBV29-1 and TRBJ2-5; a tentative D call is TRBD2 (5 bases match). CDR3 loop: CSALAGLGVKETQYF. The sequenced DNA: TGCAGCGCCCTGGCTGGCCTCGGGGTCAAAGAGACCCAGTACTTC.